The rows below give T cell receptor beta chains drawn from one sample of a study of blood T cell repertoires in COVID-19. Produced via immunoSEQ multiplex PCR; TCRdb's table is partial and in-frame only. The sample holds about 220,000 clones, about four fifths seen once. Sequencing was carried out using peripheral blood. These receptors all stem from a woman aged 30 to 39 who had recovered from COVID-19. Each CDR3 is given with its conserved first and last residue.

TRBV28 CASSSAQGKGTGELFF
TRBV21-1 CASTLGSTCNYGYTF
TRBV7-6 CASSRTGLVGTDTQYF
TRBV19 CASSIPLGVTGELFF
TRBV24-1 CATSRDRGTGELFF
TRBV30 CAWSVLRYEQYF
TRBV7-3 CASSLPLTGELFF
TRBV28 CASSFGTPQPYEQYF
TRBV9 CASSTGTGGFYEQFF
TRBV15 CATSRVGQGRPDTQYF
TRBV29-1 CAYSGNTIYF